The 32 T cell receptor beta chains below come from one sample, sequenced in a study of T cell responses to AZD1222 COVID-19 vaccine. Generated by immunoSEQ multiplex PCR, the TCRdb table keeps only in-frame clones and is missing some. This table has more than 150,000 clones, about nine tenths appearing once. The specimen was peripheral blood, collected on day 0 of AZD1222 vaccination. The receptors stem from an adult in good health.

The chain links TRBV5-6 to TRBJ2-3; D might be TRBD1 (7 bases). The CDR3 runs 17 residues. V dropped 0 bases and J dropped 0 bases, with 14 bases sitting between them. CDR1 and CDR2 (germline): SGHDT, YYEEEE. CDR3 sequence reads: CASSLAGGTYSTDTQYF. DNA for the CDR3: TGTGCCAGCAGCTTGGCAGGGGGGACGTATAGCACAGATACGCAGTATTTT.

The chain carries TRBV5-6 and TRBJ1-6; 7 nucleotides align to TRBD1. From germline, CDR1 is SGHDT and CDR2 YYEEEE. CDR3 length: 17 residues. Trimming took 4 bases from V and 0 from J; bases not matched to a gene: 7. The CDR3, as DNA: TGTGCCAGCAGCGGGCAGGACAGGAGCTCCTATAATTCACCCCTCCACTTT. Translated: CASSGQDRSSYNSPLHF.

This clone was recorded once. V is TRBV5-1 and J is TRBJ1-4; D gene ambiguous. This CDR3 region has 16 residues. Looked up from germline, CDR1 is SGHRS and CDR2 is YFSETQ. V gave up 4 bases and J gave up 8 bases, with 21 bases separating them. The CDR3 here is CASSPRSGRVGEKLFF. The CDR3 coding sequence is TGCGCCAGCAGCCCCCGGTCGGGGAGGGTAGGCGAAAAACTGTTTTTT.

This clone has just a few counts. V and J are TRBV11-2 and TRBJ2-7; D is ambiguous. This CDR3 has 13 residues. CDR1 and CDR2 from the germline V gene are SGHAT and FQNNGV. V shed 4 bases and J shed 6 bases, with 13 bases lying between them. Written as DNA, the CDR3 is TGTGCCAGCAGCTCCTCAGAAACGGCCGAGCAGTACTTC. Translation: CASSSSETAEQYF.

This clone was recorded only once. The V gene is TRBV11-3, the J gene TRBJ2-2, with D perhaps matching TRBD1 or TRBD2 (5 bases each). V lost 5 bases and J 5 bases, leaving 21 bases between the germline ends. CDR3 size: 17 residues. In germline, CDR1 is SGHNT, CDR2 YENEEA. CDR3 sequence: CASSHGTKALGTGELFF. The CDR3 DNA reads as TGTGCCAGCAGCCACGGGACGAAGGCCCTTGGGACCGGGGAGCTGTTTTTT.

The V gene is TRBV19, the J gene TRBJ2-1; TRBD1 agrees at 10 bases. The CDR3 has 15 residues. CDR1 LNHDA and CDR2 SQIVND come from the germline V gene (reference sequence). J gave up 7 bases and V 5 bases, and 8 bases lay outside the gene matches. For the CDR3, the DNA is TGTGCCAGTAGTGGCGACAGGGGGCGCGTGAATGAGCAGTTCTTC. It yields the protein CASSGDRGRVNEQFF. The full variable domain, its missing parts supplied by reference TRBV19 and TRBJ2-1, is DGGITQSPKYLFRKEGQNVTLSCEQNLNHDAMYWYRQDPGQGLRLIYYSQIVNDFQKGDIAEGYSVSREKKESFPLTVTSAQKNPTAFYLCASSGDRGRVNEQFFGPGTRLTVL.

The V gene is TRBV6-5, the J gene TRBJ2-1; D is uncertain. The CDR3 consists of 15 residues. The V end lost 0 bases, the J end lost 4 bases, and 10 bases lay between the germline ends. CDR1 MNHEY and CDR2 SVGAGI come from the germline V gene. CDR3 DNA sequence: TGTGCCAGCAGTTACTCGAGTCCGTCATACAATGAGCAGTTCTTC. This encodes CASSYSSPSYNEQFF.

The chain is built from TRBV12-3 or TRBV12-4 and TRBJ1-5; D is uncertain. V lost 5 bases and J lost 4, with 9 bases in between. The CDR3 is 13 amino acids. The CDR3 DNA sequence: TGTGCCAGCAGTCCAGCAAGAAATCAGCCCCAGCATTTT. Encoded protein: CASSPARNQPQHF.

The V and J genes are TRBV28 and TRBJ1-5; possible D gene TRBD1, 5 bases. The V gene lost 4 bases and the J gene lost 3 bases, with 16 bases spanning the gap. The CDR3 sequence is 16 residues long. CDR1 and CDR2 (germline): MDHEN, SYDVKM. CDR3 residues: CASSSGLGAYNQPQHF. The DNA of the CDR3 is TGTGCCAGCAGTTCGGGGCTCGGTGCTTACAATCAGCCCCAGCATTTT.

This clone was found a few times. The V and J genes are TRBV19 and TRBJ2-1, with a tentative D call TRBD2 (6 bases). There are 16 residues in the CDR3. The germline gives CDR1 LNHDA, CDR2 SQIVND (reference sequence). The V gene lost 3 bases and the J gene lost 6 bases, with 18 bases spanning the gap. The CDR3 DNA is TGTGCCAGTAGTATGTACGGACTAAGCGCCTCCAATGAGCAGTTCTTC. Residues: CASSMYGLSASNEQFF.

V and J are TRBV3-1 (or the pseudogene TRBV3-2) and TRBJ2-3; 8 bases agree with TRBD2. Trimming at V came to 1 base and at J to 8 bases, leaving 14 bases not matched to a gene. CDR1 is LGHDT, CDR2 YNNKEL, per germline (reference sequence). The CDR3 length is 17 residues. DNA for the CDR3: TGTGCCAGCAGCCAAGCGGTGGCGGGAGGCCCCCGGGGTACGCAGTATTTT. Translated, it gives CASSQAVAGGPRGTQYF.

The chain has TRBV15 and TRBJ2-2; D gene ambiguous. The CDR3 totals 14 residues. The V and J ends lost 0 bases and 5 bases respectively, with 7 bases between them. The germline V gene encodes CDR1 LNHNV and CDR2 YYDKDF (reference sequence). The CDR3 DNA follows: TGTGCCACCAGCAGAGACCGTCAGACCGGGGAGCTGTTTTTT. Protein product: CATSRDRQTGELFF.

This clone was found once. The rearrangement uses TRBV5-1 and TRBJ1-2, with a tentative D call TRBD1 (6 bases). Germline V gene lookup returns CDR1 SGHRS and CDR2 YFSETQ. Trimming took off 5 bases at V and 1 base at J, with 18 bases between the two ends. This CDR3 region has 16 residues. In DNA, the CDR3 is TGCGCCAGCAGGACCGGACAAGGGGGGGATAACTATGGCTACACCTTC. Protein product: CASRTGQGGDNYGYTF.

This chain uses TRBV5-1 with TRBJ1-3; D is unclear. Trimming removed 0 bases at V and 3 bases at J, with 10 bases between. Germline V gene sequence: CDR1 SGHRS, CDR2 YFSETQ. The CDR3 extends over 15 amino acids. The CDR3 bases are TGCGCCAGCAGCTTGGACTCCGTGGGTGGAAACACCATATATTTT. Encoded protein: CASSLDSVGGNTIYF.

The chain links TRBV29-1 to TRBJ1-2, with D uncertain. CDR3 size: 13 residues. Trimming took off 6 bases at V and 4 bases at J, with 15 bases between the two ends. Germline-derived CDR1 and CDR2 are SQVTM and ANQGSEA. CDR3 nucleotide sequence: TGCAGCGTCGGAACCGGGATTCGCTATGGCTACACCTTC. Its translation is CSVGTGIRYGYTF.

The chain employs TRBV28 and TRBJ2-2, with D hard to call. Trimming cost V 4 bases and J 0 bases, with 3 bases left between them. The CDR3 loop spans 13 amino acids. Germline loops: CDR1 MDHEN, CDR2 SYDVKM. The CDR3 sequence is CASSSPNTGELFF. CDR3 DNA sequence: TGTGCCAGCAGTTCCCCGAACACCGGGGAGCTGTTTTTT.

V is TRBV21-1 and J is TRBJ2-2. TRBV21-1 is a known pseudogene. CDR3 length: 16 amino acids. The CDR3, as DNA: TGTGCCAGCAGCAAATCAGCCGGGACCTTCACCGGGGAGCTGTTTTTT. Translation: CASSKSAGTFTGELFF.

The chain combines TRBV19 with TRBJ1-2, with TRBD1 as a possible D gene (6 bases). The V gene's germline CDR1 is LNHDA and CDR2 SQIVND (reference sequence). The CDR3 is 16 residues long. Deletions cut 4 bases from V and 1 base from J, with 16 bases between. The CDR3 spells CASSNGPLDSNYGYTF. The CDR3 DNA sequence: TGTGCCAGTAGTAACGGCCCGTTGGACAGTAACTATGGCTACACCTTC.

The rearrangement links TRBV6-5 to TRBJ1-2, with no clear D. This CDR3 has 14 amino acids. Germline CDR1 is MNHEY and CDR2 is SVGAGI. V lost 2 bases and J lost 10, with 17 bases in between. The CDR3 DNA reads as TGTGCCAGCAGTTACCGGACGCCCGGGCGCATCTACACCTTC. Its translation is CASSYRTPGRIYTF.

V and J are TRBV5-6 and TRBJ1-2; possible D gene TRBD1, 5 bases. Trimming removed 3 bases from V and 8 bases from J, with 32 bases in between. The CDR3 totals 19 residues. Looked up from germline, CDR1 is SGHDT and CDR2 is YYEEEE. Here the CDR3 DNA reads TGTGCCAGCAGCTGGGATGGGGCGTCAGACCCAAACAGACGAGGAGGCTACACCTTC. Its translation is CASSWDGASDPNRRGGYTF.

The chain employs TRBV7-9 and TRBJ1-6, with unresolved D. Germline CDR1 is SEHNR and CDR2 is FQNEAQ (reference sequence). This CDR3 is 16 amino acids long. V lost 5 bases and J 2 bases, leaving 13 bases between the germline ends. CDR3 amino acids: CASSPDRPTYNSPLHF. DNA of the CDR3: TGTGCCAGCAGCCCCGACCGGCCGACCTATAATTCACCCCTCCACTTT.

The chain is built from TRBV18 and TRBJ1-2, with 8 bases fitting TRBD1. Unmatched junction bases numbered 13, after V lost 6 bases and J lost 10 bases. Germline loops: CDR1 KGHSH, CDR2 LQKENI. The CDR3 loop spans 14 amino acids. As DNA, the CDR3 is TGTGCCAGCTCCCCCTACAGGGGGTGGGAAGACTACACCTTC. Amino acid sequence: CASSPYRGWEDYTF.

The chain carries TRBV7-9 and TRBJ1-5; D not resolved. Trimming pared 1 base from V and 2 bases from J, leaving 3 bases between. This CDR3 contains 13 residues. Germline assignment: CDR1 SEHNR and CDR2 FQNEAQ (reference sequence). CDR3 loop: CASSLDGNQPQHF. The CDR3 DNA reads as TGTGCCAGCAGCTTAGATGGCAATCAGCCCCAGCATTTT. Filled out from reference TRBV7-9 and TRBJ1-5, the complete variable domain reads DTGVSQNPRHKITKRGQNVTFRCDPISEHNRLYWYRQTLGQGPEFLTYFQNEAQLEKSRLLSDRFSAERPKGSFSTLEIQRTEQGDSAMYLCASSLDGNQPQHFGDGTRLSIL.

CDR3 sequence: CASSPLGQGHGYTF. DNA for the CDR3: TGTGCCAGCTCACCTCTTGGGCAGGGGCATGGCTACACCTTC. The chain employs TRBV18 and TRBJ1-2; D is perhaps TRBD1 (6 bases). CDR1 is KGHSH and CDR2 is LQKENI in the germline V gene. Between the trimmed V and J ends, which lost 3 bases and 6 bases, there was a span of 14 bases. CDR3 length equals 14 residues. Filled out from reference TRBV18 and TRBJ1-2, the complete variable domain reads NAGVMQNPRHLVRRRGQEARLRCSPMKGHSHVYWYRQLPEEGLKFMVYLQKENIIDESGMPKERFSAEFPKEGPSILRIQQVVRGDSAAYFCASSPLGQGHGYTFGSGTRLTVV.

The gene calls are TRBV6-5 and TRBJ1-2, with 10 bases fitting TRBD1. CDR3 length: 13 residues. The germline V gene has CDR1 MNHEY and CDR2 SVGAGI. V gave up 6 bases and J gave up 7 bases; unmatched junction bases: 5. This chain's CDR3 is CASRRQGARGYTF. CDR3 nucleotides: TGTGCCAGCAGACGACAGGGGGCGCGTGGCTACACCTTC.

With regard to this clone: Within the sample, other DNA sequences also encode this same CDR3. The V gene is TRBV28, the J gene TRBJ2-1, with TRBD2 matching over 7 bases. This CDR3 is built from 14 residues. From germline, CDR1 is MDHEN and CDR2 SYDVKM. With V trimmed by 4 bases and J by 1 base, 1 base remained unmatched. CDR3 protein: CASSYGGSYNEQFF. In nucleotides, the CDR3 is TGTGCCAGCAGTTACGGGGGGTCCTACAATGAGCAGTTCTTC.

In this sample, this clone turned up once. The V call is TRBV28, the J call TRBJ2-7; TRBD1 matches 8 bases. Germline trimming cut 6 bases from V and 5 bases from J; bases unmatched to any gene: 6. The CDR3 is made up of 13 amino acids. Per the germline V gene, CDR1 is MDHEN and CDR2 is SYDVKM. The CDR3 is CASRNQGADEQYF. The CDR3 DNA follows: TGTGCCAGCAGAAATCAGGGGGCCGACGAGCAGTACTTC.

This sequence joins TRBV28 and TRBJ1-2; D might be TRBD1 (6 bases). The germline V gene encodes CDR1 MDHEN and CDR2 SYDVKM. The CDR3 spans 16 residues. V shed 2 bases and J shed 4 bases, with 17 bases lying between them. Here the CDR3 DNA reads TGTGCCAGCAGTTTACCCGCTAAGACAGGAGGCTATGGCTACACCTTC. It specifies CASSLPAKTGGYGYTF.

The genes are TRBV5-1 and TRBJ1-5; TRBD1 agrees at 9 bases. Germline-derived CDR1 and CDR2 are SGHRS and YFSETQ. Losses at the gene ends were 4 bases for V and 6 bases for J; bases not matched to a gene: 5. The CDR3 loop spans 14 amino acids. CDR3 nucleotides: TGCGCCAGCAGCCAGGGACAGGGTATTCAGCCCCAGCATTTT. It encodes CASSQGQGIQPQHF. The variable domain in full, completed from reference TRBV5-1 and TRBJ1-5, reads KAGVTQTPRYLIKTRGQQVTLSCSPISGHRSVSWYQQTPGQGLQFLFEYFSETQRNKGNFPGRFSGRQFSNSRSEMNVSTLELGDSALYLCASSQGQGIQPQHFGDGTRLSIL.

The gene calls are TRBV28 and TRBJ1-6, with D possibly TRBD1 on 6 matching bases. The V end was cut by 8 bases, the J end by 6 bases, with 26 bases between. Germline assignment: CDR1 MDHEN and CDR2 SYDVKM. This CDR3 has 18 amino acids. CDR3 amino acids: CASSRLSGVGFRNSPLHF. CDR3 in DNA: TGTGCCAGCTCACGATTATCAGGGGTCGGGTTTCGTAATTCACCCCTCCACTTT.

The CDR3 DNA follows: TGTGCCAGCAATCAGAGACAGGGGGTTCAAGAGACCCAGTACTTC. It encodes CASNQRQGVQETQYF. The rearrangement links TRBV28 to TRBJ2-5; TRBD1 agrees at 9 bases. Germline-derived CDR1 and CDR2 are MDHEN and SYDVKM. Trimming took 7 bases from V and 2 from J; bases not matched to a gene: 8. The CDR3 consists of 15 residues.

CDR3 sequence (DNA): TGTGCCAGCAGCTTTTGGGGGGAGCTGTTTTTT. As protein: CASSFWGELFF. This rearrangement joins TRBV11-2 to TRBJ2-2; unclear D gene. With 3 bases removed from V and 8 bases from J, the gap between germline ends came to 4 bases. Germline lookup yields CDR1 SGHAT and CDR2 FQNNGV. The CDR3 runs to 11 residues.